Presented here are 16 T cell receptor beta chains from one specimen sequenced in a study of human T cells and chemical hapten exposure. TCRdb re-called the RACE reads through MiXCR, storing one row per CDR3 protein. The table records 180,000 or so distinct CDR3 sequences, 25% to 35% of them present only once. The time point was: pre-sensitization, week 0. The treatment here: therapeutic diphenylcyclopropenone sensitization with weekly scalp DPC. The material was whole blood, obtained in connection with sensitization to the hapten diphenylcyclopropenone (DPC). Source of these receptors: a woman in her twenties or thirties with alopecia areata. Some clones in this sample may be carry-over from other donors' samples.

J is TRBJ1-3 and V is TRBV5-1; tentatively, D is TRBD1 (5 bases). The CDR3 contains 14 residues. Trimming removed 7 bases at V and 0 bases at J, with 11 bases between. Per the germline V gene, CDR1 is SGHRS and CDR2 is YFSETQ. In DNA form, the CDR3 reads TGCGCCAGCCGGGACCAAAGCTCTGGAAACACCATATATTTT. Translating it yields CASRDQSSGNTIYF.

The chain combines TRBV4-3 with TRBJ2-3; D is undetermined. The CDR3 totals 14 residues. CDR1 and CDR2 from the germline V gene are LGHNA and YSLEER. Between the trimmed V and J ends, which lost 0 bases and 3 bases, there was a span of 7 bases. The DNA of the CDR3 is TGCGCCAGCAGCCAAGAAACTCTGACAGATACGCAGTATTTT. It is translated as CASSQETLTDTQYF.

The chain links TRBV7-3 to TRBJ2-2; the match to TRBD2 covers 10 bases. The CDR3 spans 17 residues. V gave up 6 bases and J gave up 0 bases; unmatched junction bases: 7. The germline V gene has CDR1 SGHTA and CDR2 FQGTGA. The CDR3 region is CASSLTSGVANTGELFF. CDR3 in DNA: TGTGCCAGCAGTCTTACTAGCGGGGTGGCGAACACCGGGGAGCTGTTTTTT.

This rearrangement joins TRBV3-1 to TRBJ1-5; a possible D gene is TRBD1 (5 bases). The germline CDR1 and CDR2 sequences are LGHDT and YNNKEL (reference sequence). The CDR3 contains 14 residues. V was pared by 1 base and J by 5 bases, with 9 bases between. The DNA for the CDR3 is TGTGCCAGCAGCCAAGCGCAGGGCGATCAGCCCCAGCATTTT. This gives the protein CASSQAQGDQPQHF.

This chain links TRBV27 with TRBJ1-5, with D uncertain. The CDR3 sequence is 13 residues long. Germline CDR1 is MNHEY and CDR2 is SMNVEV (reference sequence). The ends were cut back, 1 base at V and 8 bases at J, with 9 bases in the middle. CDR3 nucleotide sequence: TGTGCCAGCAGTTTATTTATCAACGAGCCCCAGCATTTT. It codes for CASSLFINEPQHF.

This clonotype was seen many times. CDR3 nucleotides: TGTGCCAGCAGCTTATCGGGGGGGGAGACCCAGTACTTC. As protein: CASSLSGGETQYF. This chain links TRBV7-3 with TRBJ2-5; 8 bases align to TRBD2. CDR3 size: 13 residues. CDR1 SGHTA and CDR2 FQGTGA come from the germline V gene. V gave up 2 bases and J gave up 5 bases; unmatched junction bases: 1.

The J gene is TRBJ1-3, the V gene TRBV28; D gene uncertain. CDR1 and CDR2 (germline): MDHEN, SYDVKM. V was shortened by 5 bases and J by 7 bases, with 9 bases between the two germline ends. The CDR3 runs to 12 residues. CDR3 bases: TGTGCCAGCAGTCCCCCGTCTAACACCATATATTTT. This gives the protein CASSPPSNTIYF.

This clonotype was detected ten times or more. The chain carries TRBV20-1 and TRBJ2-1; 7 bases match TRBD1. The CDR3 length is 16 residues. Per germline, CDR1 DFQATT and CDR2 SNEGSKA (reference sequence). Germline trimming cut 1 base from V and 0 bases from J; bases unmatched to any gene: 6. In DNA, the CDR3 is TGCAGTGCTAGAGGACAGGGCGTAAGCTCCTACAATGAGCAGTTCTTC. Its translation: CSARGQGVSSYNEQFF.

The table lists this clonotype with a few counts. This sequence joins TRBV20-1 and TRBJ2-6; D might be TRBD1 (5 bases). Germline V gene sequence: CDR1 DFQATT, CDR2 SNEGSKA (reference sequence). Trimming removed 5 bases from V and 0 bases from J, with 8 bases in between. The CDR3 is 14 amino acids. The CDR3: CSAPDSSGANVLTF. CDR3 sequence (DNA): TGCAGTGCTCCAGACAGCTCTGGGGCCAACGTCCTGACTTTC.

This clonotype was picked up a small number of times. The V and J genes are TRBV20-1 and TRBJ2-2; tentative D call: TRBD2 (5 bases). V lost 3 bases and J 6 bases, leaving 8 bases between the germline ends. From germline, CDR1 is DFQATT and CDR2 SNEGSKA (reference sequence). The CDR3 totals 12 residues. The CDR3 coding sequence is TGCAGTGCTAGTCGGCGGGCCGGGGAGCTGTTTTTT. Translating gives CSASRRAGELFF.

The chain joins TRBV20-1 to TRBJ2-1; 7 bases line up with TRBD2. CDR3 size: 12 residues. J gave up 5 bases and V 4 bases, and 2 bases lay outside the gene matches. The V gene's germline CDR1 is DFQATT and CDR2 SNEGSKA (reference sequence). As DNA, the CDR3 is TGCAGTGCTACTAGCGGAGACAATGAGCAGTTCTTC. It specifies CSATSGDNEQFF.

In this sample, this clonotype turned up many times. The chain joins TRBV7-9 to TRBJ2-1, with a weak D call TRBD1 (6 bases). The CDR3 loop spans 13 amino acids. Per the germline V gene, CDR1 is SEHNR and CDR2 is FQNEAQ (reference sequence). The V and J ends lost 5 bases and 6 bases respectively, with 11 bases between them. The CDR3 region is CASSQGFLNEQFF. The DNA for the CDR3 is TGTGCCAGCAGCCAGGGGTTCCTCAATGAGCAGTTCTTC.

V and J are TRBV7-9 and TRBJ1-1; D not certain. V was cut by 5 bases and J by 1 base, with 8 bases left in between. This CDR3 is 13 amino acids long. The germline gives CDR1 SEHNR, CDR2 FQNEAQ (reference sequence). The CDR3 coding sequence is TGTGCCAGCAGCAAACAAGAGAACACTGAAGCTTTCTTT. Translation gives CASSKQENTEAFF.

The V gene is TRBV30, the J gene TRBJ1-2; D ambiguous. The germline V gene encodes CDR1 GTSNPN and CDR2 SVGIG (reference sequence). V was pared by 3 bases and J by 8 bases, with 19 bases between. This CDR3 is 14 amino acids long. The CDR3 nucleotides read TGTGCCTGGAGAAATCACAGTTATCGGTACGGCTACACCTTC. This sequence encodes CAWRNHSYRYGYTF.

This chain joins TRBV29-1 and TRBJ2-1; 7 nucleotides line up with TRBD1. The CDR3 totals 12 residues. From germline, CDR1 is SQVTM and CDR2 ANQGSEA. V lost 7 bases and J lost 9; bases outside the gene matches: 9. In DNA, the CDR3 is TGCAGCGCAGAACAGGGGCCGGGTGAGCAGTTCTTC. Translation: CSAEQGPGEQFF.

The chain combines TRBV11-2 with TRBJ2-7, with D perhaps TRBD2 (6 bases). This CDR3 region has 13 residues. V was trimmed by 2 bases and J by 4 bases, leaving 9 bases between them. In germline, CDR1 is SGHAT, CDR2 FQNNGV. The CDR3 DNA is TGTGCCAGCAGCTTAATTCGGGGGTACGAGCAGTACTTC. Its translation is CASSLIRGYEQYF.